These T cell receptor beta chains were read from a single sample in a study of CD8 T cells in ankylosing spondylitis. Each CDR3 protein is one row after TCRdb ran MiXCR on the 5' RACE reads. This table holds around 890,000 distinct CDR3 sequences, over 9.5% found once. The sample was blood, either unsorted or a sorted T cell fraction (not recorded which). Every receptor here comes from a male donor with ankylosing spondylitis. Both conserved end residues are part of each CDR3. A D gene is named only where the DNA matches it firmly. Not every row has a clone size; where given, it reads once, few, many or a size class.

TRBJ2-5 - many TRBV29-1 CSVEEGYETQYF TGCAGCGTTGAAGAGGGGTATGAGACCCAGTACTTC
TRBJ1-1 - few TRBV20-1 CSARVLAVNTEAFF TGCAGTGCTAGAGTGTTGGCAGTGAACACTGAAGCTTTCTTT
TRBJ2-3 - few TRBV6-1 CASRRTVPDTQYF TGTGCCAGCAGGAGGACCGTGCCAGATACGCAGTATTTT
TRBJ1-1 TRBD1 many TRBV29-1 CSVRETGENTEAFF TGCAGCGTTAGGGAGACAGGGGAGAACACTGAAGCTTTCTTT
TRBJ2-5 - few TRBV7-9 CASSLVDRRPETQYF TGTGCCAGCAGCTTGGTCGACAGGAGGCCAGAGACCCAGTACTTC
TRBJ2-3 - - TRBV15 CATSRDYSTTDTQYF TGTGCCACCAGCAGAGATTACAGCACCACAGATACGCAGTATTTT
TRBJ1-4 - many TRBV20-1 CSATRTAKRPREKLFF TGCAGTGCGACGAGGACAGCGAAAAGACCCAGGGAAAAACTGTTTTTT
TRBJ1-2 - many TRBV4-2 CASSQGDFDYGYTF TGTGCCAGCAGCCAAGGGGACTTTGACTATGGCTACACCTTC
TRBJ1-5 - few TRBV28 CASSLEGGSNQPQHF TGTGCCAGCAGTTTGGAAGGGGGTAGCAATCAGCCCCAGCATTTT
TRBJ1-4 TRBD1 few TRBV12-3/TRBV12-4 CASSPGQGTPTNEKLFF TGTGCCAGCAGTCCGGGACAGGGGACGCCAACTAATGAAAAACTGTTTTTT
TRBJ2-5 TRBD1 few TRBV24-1 CATSESGTGGLETQYF TGTGCCACCAGTGAGTCCGGGACAGGGGGCCTGGAGACCCAGTACTTC
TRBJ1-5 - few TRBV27 CASSRGKAYSNQPQHF TGTGCCAGCAGTAGAGGGAAGGCTTATAGCAATCAGCCCCAGCATTTT
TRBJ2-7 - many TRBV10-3 CAITSRGYETEQYF TGTGCCATCACAAGTCGGGGGTACGAGACGGAGCAGTACTTC
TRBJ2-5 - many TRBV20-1 CSATPVEHYKRETQYF TGCAGTGCTACACCCGTGGAACATTATAAGAGGGAGACCCAGTACTTC
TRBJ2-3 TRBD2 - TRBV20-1 CSASPEAGAGDTQYF TGCAGTGCTAGCCCAGAAGCGGGAGCGGGAGATACGCAGTATTTT
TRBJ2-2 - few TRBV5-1 CASSSAGAPGAGELFF TGCGCCAGCAGCTCCGCAGGGGCCCCCGGGGCCGGGGAGCTGTTTTTT
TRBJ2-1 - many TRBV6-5 CASSYQLVAEQFF TGTGCCAGCAGTTATCAACTAGTAGCTGAGCAGTTCTTC
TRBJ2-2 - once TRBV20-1 CSATSGYTGELFF TGCAGTGCTACCAGCGGATACACCGGGGAGCTGTTTTTT
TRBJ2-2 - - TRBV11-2 CASLGSAGGGELFF TGTGCCAGCCTAGGGAGTGCCGGAGGCGGGGAGCTGTTTTTT
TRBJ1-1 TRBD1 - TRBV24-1 CATSDPGTGGHDMAFF TGTGCCACCAGTGATCCCGGGACAGGGGGTCACGATATGGCTTTCTTT
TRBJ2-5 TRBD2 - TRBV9 CASSASGTSGRGSQYF TGTGCCAGCAGCGCCTCCGGGACTAGCGGGAGAGGGTCCCAGTACTTC
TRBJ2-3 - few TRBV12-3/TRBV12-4 CASSKGTTDTQYF TGTGCCAGCAGTAAGGGGACCACAGATACGCAGTATTTT
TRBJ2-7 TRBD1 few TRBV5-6 CASSRAQGAYEQYF TGTGCCAGCAGCCGAGCACAGGGGGCCTACGAGCAGTACTTC
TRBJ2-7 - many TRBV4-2 CASSQDPGEVSYEQYF TGTGCCAGCAGCCAAGACCCAGGGGAGGTCTCCTACGAGCAGTACTTC
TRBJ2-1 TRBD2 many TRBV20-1 CSAPGLAGGNEQFF TGCAGTGCACCGGGACTAGCGGGAGGCAATGAGCAGTTCTTC
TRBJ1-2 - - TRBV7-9 CASSQITYGYTF TGTGCCAGCAGCCAAATTACCTATGGCTACACCTTC
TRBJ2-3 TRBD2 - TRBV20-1 CSARASGRADTQYF TGCAGTGCTAGAGCTAGCGGGAGGGCGGATACGCAGTATTTT
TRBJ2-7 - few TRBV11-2 CASSFSSVYEQYF TGTGCCAGCAGCTTTTCTAGCGTATACGAGCAGTACTTC
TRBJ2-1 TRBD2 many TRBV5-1 CATGGAPSSYNEQFF TGCGCCACCGGGGGGGCGCCGAGCTCCTACAATGAGCAGTTCTTC
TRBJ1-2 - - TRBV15 CATRPEQGNYGYTF TGTGCCACCAGGCCTGAACAGGGAAACTATGGCTACACCTTC
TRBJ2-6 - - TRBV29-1 CSVLLFGALSSGANVLTF TGCAGCGTCCTCCTCTTTGGGGCGCTGAGCTCTGGGGCCAACGTCCTGACTTTC
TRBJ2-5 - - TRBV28 CASTRGVETQYF TGTGCCAGCACCCGAGGGGTGGAGACCCAGTACTTC
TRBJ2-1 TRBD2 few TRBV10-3 CAISVNSGESYNEQFF TGTGCCATCAGTGTTAATAGCGGGGAATCCTACAATGAGCAGTTCTTC
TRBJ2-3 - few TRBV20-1 CIERAYTDTQYF TGCATAGAGCGGGCTTACACAGATACGCAGTATTTT
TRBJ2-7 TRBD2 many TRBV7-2 CASSPQGLAGEQYF TGTGCCAGCAGCCCACAGGGACTAGCTGGCGAGCAGTACTTC
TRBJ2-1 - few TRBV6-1 CASSRPGGSEQFF TGTGCCAGCAGTCGACCCGGGGGAAGTGAGCAGTTCTTC
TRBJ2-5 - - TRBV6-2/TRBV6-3 CASSPRGGSYQETQYF TGTGCCAGCAGTCCTCGGGGCGGAAGCTACCAAGAGACCCAGTACTTC
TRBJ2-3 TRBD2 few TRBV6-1 CASSAQTSGRADTQYF TGTGCCAGCAGTGCCCAGACTAGCGGGAGGGCGGATACGCAGTATTTT
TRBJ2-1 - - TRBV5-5 CASSLPGSRYNEQFF TGTGCCAGCAGCTTGCCCGGTTCCCGGTACAATGAGCAGTTCTTC
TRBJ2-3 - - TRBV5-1 CASRELGKWDTQYF TGCGCCAGCAGGGAATTAGGGAAGTGGGATACGCAGTATTTT
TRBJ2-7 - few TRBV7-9 CASSFPRNEQYF TGTGCCAGCAGCTTCCCCAGGAACGAGCAGTACTTC
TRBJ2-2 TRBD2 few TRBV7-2 CASSLQTSVTGELFF TGTGCCAGCAGCCTACAGACTAGCGTCACCGGGGAGCTGTTTTTT
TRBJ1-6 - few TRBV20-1 CSAFSGNSPLHF TGCAGTGCTTTCTCAGGGAATTCACCCCTCCACTTT
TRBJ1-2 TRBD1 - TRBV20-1 CSASPPGGLGYTF TGCAGTGCCAGCCCCCCAGGGGGTTTGGGCTACACCTTC
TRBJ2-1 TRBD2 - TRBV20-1 CSAHNRGGHYNEQFF TGCAGTGCTCATAACCGGGGGGGCCACTACAATGAGCAGTTCTTC
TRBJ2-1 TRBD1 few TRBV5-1 CASSITGTGDFDEQFF TGCGCCAGCAGCATTACCGGGACAGGGGATTTCGATGAGCAGTTCTTC